Below are 10 T cell receptor beta chains sequenced from a single sample in a study of cytomegalovirus exposure and HLA in healthy donors. The study ran its PCR with 60 Vbeta and 13 Jbeta primers. The protocol was immunoSEQ multiplex PCR, while the TCRdb copy is restricted to in-frame clones and leaves out a portion. The data show 72,000 or so clones, 78% seen once. Material for sequencing was PBMCs. Receptor source: a man aged 18 to 30 in good health and CMV-seropositive.

This clone was picked up a small number of times. The V call is TRBV28, the J call TRBJ1-4; TRBD1 aligns across 7 bases. After removal of 10 bases from V and 7 bases from J, the junction contained 12 bases not matched to a gene. In germline, CDR1 is MDHEN, CDR2 SYDVKM. CDR3 length: 14 residues. The CDR3 reads CATTRGRGIEKLFF. CDR3 sequence (DNA): TGTGCCACCACCCGAGGCAGGGGGATTGAAAAACTGTTTTTT.

The chain has TRBV27 and TRBJ2-1, with D possibly TRBD2 on 6 matching bases. Between the trimmed V and J ends, which lost 8 bases and 5 bases, there was a span of 13 bases. CDR1 is MNHEY and CDR2 is SMNVEV in the germline V gene (reference sequence). The CDR3 is made up of 13 amino acids. In nucleotides, the CDR3 is TGTGCCAGCTGGAGGGGCGCTAACAATGAGCAGTTCTTC. Encoded protein: CASWRGANNEQFF.

CDR3 in DNA: TGCGCCAGCAGCTGGCGTCCGGGACAGGGAAATGAAAAACTGTTTTTT. The encoded protein is CASSWRPGQGNEKLFF. This chain joins TRBV5-1 and TRBJ1-4; 9 nucleotides agree with TRBD1. V trimming: 3 bases; J trimming: 5 bases; junction bases outside the gene matches: 8. Germline CDR1 reads SGHRS; CDR2 reads YFSETQ. This CDR3 comprises 16 residues.

The rearrangement uses TRBV4-2 and TRBJ1-2, with TRBD1 identical over 9 bases. The J segment lost 12 bases and the V segment lost 9 bases, leaving 8 bases of the junction unmatched. Per the germline V gene, CDR1 is LGHNA and CDR2 is YNFKEQ. The CDR3 covers 11 residues. CDR3 loop: CASGTGRVDTF. CDR3 DNA: TGTGCCAGTGGGACAGGGAGGGTCGACACCTTC.

This clone was observed a handful of times. V and J are TRBV5-1 and TRBJ2-1; no clear D. The CDR3 consists of 15 residues. Trimming removed 3 bases at V and 12 bases at J, with 22 bases between. Germline CDR1 SGHRS, CDR2 YFSETQ. In DNA form, the CDR3 reads TGCGCCAGCAGCTCCAACCTATACGACACGTCCTCGCAGTTCTTC. This codes for CASSSNLYDTSSQFF.

The chain employs TRBV5-6 and TRBJ2-3; D is unresolved. Germline V lookup: CDR1 SGHDT, CDR2 YYEEEE. The V end lost 2 bases, the J end lost 4 bases, and 11 bases lay between the germline ends. This CDR3 comprises 14 residues. The CDR3 reads CASSFVTTADTQYF. For the CDR3, the DNA is TGTGCCAGCAGCTTCGTCACTACGGCAGATACGCAGTATTTT.

V gene TRBV29-1 combines with J gene TRBJ2-7; D perhaps matches TRBD2 (5 bases). V shed 6 bases and J shed 2 bases, with 14 bases lying between them. The CDR3 is 13 residues long. CDR1 is SQVTM, CDR2 ANQGSEA, per germline. The CDR3 region is CSVTDSNAYEQYF. For the CDR3, the DNA is TGCAGCGTAACGGACTCAAATGCCTACGAGCAGTACTTC.

This clone was seen a few times. The chain uses TRBV10-2 and TRBJ2-1, with 8 bases aligning to TRBD2. The CDR3 spans 13 residues. With V trimmed by 7 bases and J by 6 bases, 5 bases remained unmatched. Looked up from germline, CDR1 is WSHSY and CDR2 is SAAADI. The CDR3: CASTLAGSNEQFF. In DNA, the CDR3 is TGCGCCAGCACCCTAGCGGGTAGCAATGAGCAGTTCTTC.

This chain joins TRBV25-1 and TRBJ1-2; D is undetermined. Trimming shortened V by 3 bases and J by 9 bases, and 20 bases separated the two germline ends. The CDR3 runs 15 residues. The germline V gene encodes CDR1 MGHDK and CDR2 SYGVNS. CDR3 sequence: CASSDLSQASLSYTF. The CDR3 DNA reads as TGTGCCAGCAGTGATCTCTCGCAGGCCTCCCTTAGCTACACCTTC.

The chain has TRBV30 and TRBJ2-4; tentatively, D is TRBD1 (5 bases). CDR3 length equals 20 residues. V lost 3 bases, J lost 0 bases, and 27 bases lay in between. The germline V gene has CDR1 GTSNPN and CDR2 SVGIG (reference sequence). The chain's CDR3 is CAWRRTGSTRQKLAKNIQYF. As DNA, the CDR3 is TGTGCCTGGAGGCGTACAGGATCCACCAGGCAGAAACTAGCCAAAAACATTCAGTACTTC.